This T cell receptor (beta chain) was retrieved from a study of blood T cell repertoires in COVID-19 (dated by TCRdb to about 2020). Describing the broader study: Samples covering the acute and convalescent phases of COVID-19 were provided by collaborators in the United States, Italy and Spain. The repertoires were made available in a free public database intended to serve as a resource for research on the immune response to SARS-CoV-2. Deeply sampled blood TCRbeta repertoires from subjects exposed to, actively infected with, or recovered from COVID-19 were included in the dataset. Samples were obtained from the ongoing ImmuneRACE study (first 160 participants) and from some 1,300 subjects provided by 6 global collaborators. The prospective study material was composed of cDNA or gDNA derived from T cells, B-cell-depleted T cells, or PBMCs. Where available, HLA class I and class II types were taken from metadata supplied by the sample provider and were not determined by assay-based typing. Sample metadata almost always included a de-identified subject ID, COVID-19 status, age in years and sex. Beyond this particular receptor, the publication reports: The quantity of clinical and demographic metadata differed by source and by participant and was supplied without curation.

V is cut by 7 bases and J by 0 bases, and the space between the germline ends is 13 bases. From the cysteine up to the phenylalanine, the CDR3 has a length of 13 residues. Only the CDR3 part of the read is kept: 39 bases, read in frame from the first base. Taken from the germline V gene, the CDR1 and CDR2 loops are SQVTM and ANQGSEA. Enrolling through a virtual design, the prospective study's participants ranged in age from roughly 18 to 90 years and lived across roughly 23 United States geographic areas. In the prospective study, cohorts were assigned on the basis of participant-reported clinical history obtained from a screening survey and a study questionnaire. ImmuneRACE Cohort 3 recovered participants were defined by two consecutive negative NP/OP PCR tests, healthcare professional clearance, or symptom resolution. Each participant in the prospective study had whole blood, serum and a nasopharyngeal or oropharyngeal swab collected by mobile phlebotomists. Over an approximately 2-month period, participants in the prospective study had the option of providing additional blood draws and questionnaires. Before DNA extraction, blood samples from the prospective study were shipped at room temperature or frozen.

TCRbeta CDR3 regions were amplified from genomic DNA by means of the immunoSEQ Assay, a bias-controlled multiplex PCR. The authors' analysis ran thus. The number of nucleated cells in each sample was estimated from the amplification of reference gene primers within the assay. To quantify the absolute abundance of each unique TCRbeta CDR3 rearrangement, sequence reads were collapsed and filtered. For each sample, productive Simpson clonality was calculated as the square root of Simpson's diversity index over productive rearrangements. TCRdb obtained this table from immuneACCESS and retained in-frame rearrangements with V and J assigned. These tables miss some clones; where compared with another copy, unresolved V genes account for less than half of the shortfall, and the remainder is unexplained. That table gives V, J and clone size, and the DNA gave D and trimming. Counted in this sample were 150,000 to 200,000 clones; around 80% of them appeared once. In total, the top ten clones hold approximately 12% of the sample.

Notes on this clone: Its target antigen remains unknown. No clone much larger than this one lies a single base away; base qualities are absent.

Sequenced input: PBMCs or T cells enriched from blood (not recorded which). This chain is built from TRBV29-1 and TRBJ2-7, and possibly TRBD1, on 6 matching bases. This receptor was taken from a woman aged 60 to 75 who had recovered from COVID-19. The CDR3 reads CSGFRQASYEQYF. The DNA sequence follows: TGCAGCGGTTTCCGACAGGCCTCCTACGAGCAGTACTTC.